This is a list of T cell receptor beta chains from one sample in a study of OX40 agonist ivuxolimab in advanced cancers. Clones were sequenced by immunoSEQ multiplex PCR, and TCRdb holds only the in-frame ones, with some missing. The repertoire holds 50,000 to 70,000 clones, with over 80% as singletons. This specimen consisted of CD4+ or CD8+ T cells sorted from blood, obtained in a trial of the OX40 agonist ivuxolimab. The receptors originated from an adult with an advanced solid tumor such as melanoma, head and neck, liver or kidney cancer. Both conserved end residues are part of each CDR3. For some rows the clone size is stated as once, few or many, or as a class when expanded; others skip it.

TRBV30	TRBJ1-5	NA	CAWSVGADNQPQHF
TRBV7-8	TRBJ1-2	NA	CASSGQGAIYGYTF
TRBV10-3	TRBJ2-5	NA	CAISNTGGQETQYF
TRBV4-3	TRBJ1-2	once	CASSQDVATGVNYGYTF
TRBV5-6	TRBJ2-7	NA	CASSLTGAEWGEQYF
TRBV25-1	TRBJ1-1	NA	CASSLQTNTEAFF
TRBV6-5	TRBJ1-6	NA	CASSETESPLHF
TRBV11-1	TRBJ2-5	NA	CASSLRGGRSLQETQYF
TRBV11-3	TRBJ2-6	once	CASSGGGNSGANVLTF
TRBV30	TRBJ1-5	NA	CAWSTKGTAFAAQHF
TRBV10-3	TRBJ2-2	NA	CAISESGGSNTGELFF
TRBV7-8	TRBJ1-2	NA	CASSPTGYNGYTF
TRBV9	TRBJ1-2	few	CASSLAEAELWGYTF
TRBV18	TRBJ1-2	NA	CASSPEAGANYGYTF
TRBV5-1	TRBJ2-1	few	CASSLWSGASNEQFF
TRBV28	TRBJ2-1	NA	CASTSQSSYNEQFF
TRBV15	TRBJ1-2	NA	CATSQRGVGGYGYTF
TRBV5-1	TRBJ2-7	NA	CASSLNRVKADEQYF
TRBV9	TRBJ2-7	NA	CASSFRPGLAGGRGYEQYF
TRBV5-1	TRBJ2-5	few	CASSHATSGGQETQYF
TRBV30	TRBJ2-3	NA	CAWSSSAVTDTQYF
TRBV7-3	TRBJ2-5	NA	CASSLGPMETQYF
TRBV7-3	TRBJ2-3	NA	CASSERGEVTDTQYF
TRBV15	TRBJ1-2	NA	CATSRDKGARDYGYTF
TRBV19	TRBJ1-5	NA	CATNDRDRGQPQHF
TRBV4-2	TRBJ1-1	once	CASSPQTGADTEAFF
TRBV7-2	TRBJ1-2	NA	CASSLGLGQGGGYTF
TRBV7-2	TRBJ1-1	NA	CASSLERNTEAFF
TRBV9	TRBJ1-4	NA	CASSVGTTRGEKLFF
TRBV6-5	TRBJ2-7	NA	CASSYSIGDPYEQYF
TRBV21-1	TRBJ2-2	NA	CARIDRENTGELFF
TRBV6-1	TRBJ1-2	NA	CASSGPYTF
TRBV7-9	TRBJ2-3	NA	CASSSYASTGAGDTQYF
TRBV4-2	TRBJ1-5	NA	CASSPGQGPNQPQHF
TRBV5-4	TRBJ1-2	NA	CASSATGGAGGYGYTF
TRBV19	TRBJ2-2	NA	CASVTSGGARGELFF
TRBV6-4	TRBJ2-6	NA	CASSGTASGANVLTF
TRBV6-6	TRBJ2-7	NA	CASSYSIRQGYEQYF
TRBV25-1	TRBJ2-1	NA	CASSELSGGALNEQFF
TRBV19	TRBJ1-3	NA	CASGTGSTGNTIYF
TRBV30	TRBJ2-7	once	CAWSRHRTGANYEQYF
TRBV9	TRBJ2-1	NA	CASSALDNPEQFF